This T cell receptor (beta chain) was identified in a study of cytomegalovirus exposure and HLA in healthy donors. Study-wide context: Previous work identified 100 million or so unique TCR beta sequences from 200 million or so T cells.

Germline CDR1 and CDR2: SGHTA and FQGNSA. The ends were cut back, 5 bases at V and 4 bases at J, with 21 bases in the middle. This CDR3 has 17 amino acids. PCR employed 60 Vbeta and 13 Jbeta primers. The protocol was immunoSEQ multiplex PCR, while the TCRdb copy is restricted to in-frame clones and leaves out a portion. Found here are about 150,000 clones, over 60% of them singletons; the top ten hold around 3%. Of note for this clone: Antigen specificity is unknown.

Findings and limits, study-wide: The presence/absence work took it that sequencing depth was about the same across donors. Associated with HLA alleles at 0.05 false discovery rate in a later analysis were 16,951 TCR beta sequences.

The source is a woman aged 30 to 39 in good health and CMV-seropositive. The chain couples TRBV7-2 to TRBJ2-1, with a tentative D call TRBD2 (6 bases). The sample was PBMCs. CDR3 loop: CASSVVRGSGTYNEQFF. CDR3 nucleotides: TGTGCCAGCAGCGTGGTTAGGGGTAGCGGAACTTACAATGAGCAGTTCTTC. Full variable domain (remainder filled in from reference TRBV7-2 and TRBJ2-1): GAGVSQSPSNKVTEKGKDVELRCDPISGHTALYWYRQSLGQGLEFLIYFQGNSAPDKSGLPSDRFSAERTGGSVSTLTIQRTQQEDSAVYLCASSVVRGSGTYNEQFFGPGTRLTVL.